Shown below are 32 T cell receptor beta chains from a single sample sequenced in a study of cytomegalovirus exposure and HLA in healthy donors. It was with 60 Vbeta and 13 Jbeta primers that the PCR ran. Sequencing was performed with immunoSEQ multiplex PCR; in TCRdb, only in-frame clones are kept and a portion is missing. Found here are 180,000 or so clones, 76% of them singletons; the top ten hold about 1.5%. Sequenced material: PBMCs. These receptors originate from a man between 18 and 35 years old in good health and CMV-seronegative.

The sample holds a few counts of this clone. The rearrangement links TRBV5-8 to TRBJ2-1; D remains ambiguous. The germline CDR1 and CDR2 sequences are SGHTS and YDEGEE. The CDR3 covers 16 residues. V dropped 6 bases and J dropped 2 bases, with 18 bases sitting between them. The CDR3 coding sequence is TGTGCCAGCACCGTAAAGCTCCGACACCCCTACAATGAGCAGTTCTTC. Its protein product is CASTVKLRHPYNEQFF.

The chain uses TRBV4-1 and TRBJ2-3; tentative D call: TRBD2 (5 bases). Trimming took off 3 bases at V and 6 bases at J, with 13 bases between the two ends. CDR3 length equals 14 residues. The germline CDR1 and CDR2 sequences are MGHRA and YSYEKL. In DNA, the CDR3 is TGCGCCAGCAGCCAGGGAACTAGTGTTGATACGCAGTATTTT. It specifies CASSQGTSVDTQYF.

This chain uses TRBV28 with TRBJ1-5; the D gene is possibly TRBD1 (5 bases). CDR1 MDHEN and CDR2 SYDVKM come from the germline V gene. Trimming took 8 bases from V and 1 from J, leaving 15 bases between them. This CDR3 region has 15 residues. CDR3 region: CASLWGGGSNQPQHF. As DNA, the CDR3 is TGTGCCAGCCTCTGGGGGGGAGGGAGCAATCAGCCCCAGCATTTT.

This clone was picked up a small number of times. The genes are TRBV28 and TRBJ2-5, with 7 bases fitting TRBD2. J lost 2 bases, V lost 7 bases, and 1 base had no gene match. The germline V gene has CDR1 MDHEN and CDR2 SYDVKM. This CDR3 comprises 12 residues. The CDR3 sequence: CASIGGQETQYF. In DNA, the CDR3 is TGTGCCAGCATCGGGGGGCAAGAGACCCAGTACTTC.

This chain's CDR3 is CASSLAGGETQYF. CDR3 nucleotide sequence: TGTGCCAGCAGCTTAGCAGGGGGAGAGACCCAGTACTTC. V usage is TRBV7-9 and J usage is TRBJ2-5, with D tentatively TRBD1 (6 bases). Germline V gene data show CDR1 as SEHNR and CDR2 as FQNEAQ (reference sequence). CDR3 length: 13 amino acids. The ends were cut back, 0 bases at V and 4 bases at J, with 6 bases in the middle.

This chain joins TRBV27 and TRBJ2-6; 7 nucleotides match TRBD1. V lost 5 bases to trimming and J lost 2 bases; unmatched junction nucleotides: 6. The CDR3 has 16 residues. Germline loops: CDR1 MNHEY, CDR2 SMNVEV (reference sequence). The DNA for the CDR3 is TGTGCCAGCAGTCTCCGGACAGGTACTGGGGCCAACGTCCTGACTTTC. It translates to CASSLRTGTGANVLTF.

The chain has TRBV6-5 and TRBJ1-1; TRBD1 agrees at 11 bases. Germline lookup yields CDR1 MNHEY and CDR2 SVGAGI. The CDR3 has 14 residues. With 6 bases clipped from V and 5 bases from J, the junction kept 5 bases outside the gene matches. In DNA form, the CDR3 reads TGTGCCAGCAGAGGGACAGGGGGAATGACTGAAGCTTTCTTT. Its translation is CASRGTGGMTEAFF.

The chain uses TRBV30 and TRBJ1-1; the D gene is possibly TRBD1 (5 bases). CDR1 and CDR2 (germline): GTSNPN, SVGIG (reference sequence). V was cut by 3 bases and J by 4 bases, with 18 bases left in between. CDR3 length equals 15 residues. CDR3 bases: TGTGCCTGGAGCCCCGTACCGGGGGGTGGCACTGAAGCTTTCTTT. It yields the protein CAWSPVPGGGTEAFF. The full variable domain, its missing parts supplied by reference TRBV30 and TRBJ1-1, is SQTIHQWPATLVQPVGSPLSLECTVEGTSNPNLYWYRQAAGRGLQLLFYSVGIGQISSEVPQNLSASRPQDRQFILSSKKLLLSDSGFYLCAWSPVPGGGTEAFFGQGTRLTVV.

The sample holds one count of this clone. This chain uses TRBV2 with TRBJ2-1; TRBD2 matches 16 bases. The CDR3 totals 16 residues. CDR1 is SNHLY and CDR2 is FYNNEI in the germline V gene. V dropped 7 bases and J dropped 10; count of bases not matched to a gene: 10. CDR3 DNA: TGTGCCAGCAATTCTGGGACTAGCGGGAGGGTAGGCGAGCAGTTCTTC. This translates into CASNSGTSGRVGEQFF.

The chain carries TRBV19 and TRBJ1-1, with 12 bases matching TRBD1. The germline gives CDR1 LNHDA, CDR2 SQIVND (reference sequence). V lost 4 bases, J lost 0 bases, and 3 bases stayed unmatched. This CDR3 is 16 amino acids long. The CDR3 coding sequence is TGTGCCAGTAGTACGGGACAGGGGGCGCTGAACACTGAAGCTTTCTTT. Amino acid sequence: CASSTGQGALNTEAFF.

The rearrangement uses TRBV7-2 and TRBJ2-5; 11 bases align to TRBD2. Losses at the gene ends were 3 bases for V and 4 bases for J; bases not matched to a gene: 7. The CDR3 sequence is 16 residues long. Germline lookup yields CDR1 SGHTA and CDR2 FQGNSA. The CDR3 nucleotides read TGTGCCAGCAGCTTTAGCGGGAGGGCCGGTGGAGAGACCCAGTACTTC. This translates into CASSFSGRAGGETQYF.

The V gene is TRBV11-1, the J gene TRBJ2-7; D possibly corresponds to TRBD1 (5 bases). This CDR3 is built from 14 residues. V lost 0 bases and J 6 bases, leaving 12 bases between the germline ends. Per the germline V gene, CDR1 is SGHAT and CDR2 is FQDESV (reference sequence). DNA for the CDR3: TGTGCCAGCAGCTTAGCGACGGCTAGGGGCGAGCAGTACTTC. This codes for CASSLATARGEQYF.

V gene TRBV18 combines with J gene TRBJ1-4; D uncertain. Germline loops: CDR1 KGHSH, CDR2 LQKENI. The CDR3 is 12 residues long. Trimming took 3 bases from V and 8 from J, leaving 7 bases between them. CDR3 in DNA: TGTGCCAGCTCACCCCCGGGAGAAAAACTGTTTTTT. It codes for CASSPPGEKLFF.

This clone was detected once. The CDR3 spells CASSPERARLNQPQHF. The CDR3 coding sequence is TGTGCCAGCAGCCCCGAGAGGGCCAGACTCAATCAGCCCCAGCATTTT. This sequence joins TRBV7-2 and TRBJ1-5; D remains ambiguous. The CDR3 extends over 16 amino acids. Between the trimmed V and J ends, which lost 5 bases and 3 bases, there was a span of 17 bases. Germline-derived CDR1 and CDR2 are SGHTA and FQGNSA. Supplemented by reference TRBV7-2 and TRBJ1-5, the full variable domain reads GAGVSQSPSNKVTEKGKDVELRCDPISGHTALYWYRQSLGQGLEFLIYFQGNSAPDKSGLPSDRFSAERTGGSVSTLTIQRTQQEDSAVYLCASSPERARLNQPQHFGDGTRLSIL.

The chain's CDR3 is CASSLTTGTGGSGELFF. CDR3 in DNA: TGTGCCAGCAGCCTCACAACCGGGACAGGGGGTTCCGGGGAGCTGTTTTTT. The chain links TRBV7-9 to TRBJ2-2, with TRBD1 matching over 11 bases. V lost 5 bases, J lost 6 bases, and 11 bases stayed unmatched. CDR1 is SEHNR, CDR2 FQNEAQ, per germline (reference sequence). This CDR3 has 17 amino acids.

This clone was recorded once. J is TRBJ1-1 and V is TRBV19; D is undetermined. The V end was cut by 7 bases, the J end by 2 bases, with 11 bases between. CDR3 length equals 13 residues. Germline V gene data show CDR1 as LNHDA and CDR2 as SQIVND (reference sequence). The CDR3 sequence is CASTPRRNTEAFF. CDR3 sequence (DNA): TGTGCCAGTACCCCCCGTCGTAACACTGAAGCTTTCTTT.

The genes are TRBV6-6 and TRBJ1-2; D gene ambiguous. Trimming shortened V by 0 bases and J by 4 bases, and 12 bases separated the two germline ends. The CDR3 extends over 15 amino acids. Germline CDR1 is MNHNY and CDR2 is SVGAGI (reference sequence). CDR3 sequence (DNA): TGTGCCAGCAGTTACTCGGCTCTCGGGGTCTATGGCTACACCTTC. It translates to CASSYSALGVYGYTF.

The chain employs TRBV5-6 and TRBJ2-7, with 7 bases identical to TRBD2. CDR1 and CDR2 from the germline V gene are SGHDT and YYEEEE. This CDR3 contains 15 residues. Unmatched junction bases numbered 8, after V lost 3 bases and J lost 2 bases. This CDR3 is CASSSSGLPTYEQYF. CDR3 nucleotide sequence: TGTGCCAGCAGCTCTTCGGGACTACCAACCTACGAGCAGTACTTC.

This rearrangement joins TRBV27 to TRBJ1-2, with D unresolved. The germline V gene has CDR1 MNHEY and CDR2 SMNVEV (reference sequence). Trimming pared 0 bases from V and 0 bases from J, leaving 8 bases between. This CDR3 is built from 15 residues. In DNA form, the CDR3 reads TGTGCCAGCAGTTTATCGATACATACTAACTATGGCTACACCTTC. Protein sequence: CASSLSIHTNYGYTF.

Here the CDR3 reads CASSPPNGGSTDTQYF. Written as DNA, the CDR3 is TGTGCCAGCTCACCACCGAACGGGGGGAGCACAGATACGCAGTATTTT. The gene calls are TRBV18 and TRBJ2-3; 7 positions match TRBD2. Germline CDR1 is KGHSH and CDR2 is LQKENI. J gave up 0 bases and V 0 bases, and 3 bases lay outside the gene matches. The CDR3 is 16 residues long.

The chain employs TRBV6-5 and TRBJ2-5; 10 bases line up with TRBD1. TRBJ2-7 explains the end of the DNA better; the J call may be wrong. The CDR3 spans 15 residues. The germline V gene has CDR1 MNHEY and CDR2 SVGAGI. CDR3 sequence reads: CASRRGTGERYEQYF. The CDR3 DNA follows: TGTGCCAGCAGGAGAGGGACAGGGGAACGGTACGAGCAGTACTTC.

The chain is built from TRBV9 and TRBJ1-4; D is unclear. The CDR3 has 14 residues. Trimming removed 4 bases at V and 7 bases at J, with 14 bases between. Germline CDR1 reads SGDLS; CDR2 reads YYNGEE. DNA of the CDR3: TGTGCCAGCAGCTTCTGGGCCTCAACTGAAAAACTGTTTTTT. As protein: CASSFWASTEKLFF.

This chain uses TRBV27 with TRBJ1-1; 7 nucleotides match TRBD1. CDR3 length: 13 amino acids. V shed 6 bases and J 5 bases; nucleotides not matched to a gene: 6. Germline assignment: CDR1 MNHEY and CDR2 SMNVEV (reference sequence). The CDR3 sequence is CASSRQGGTEAFF. The CDR3 DNA is TGTGCCAGCAGCCGACAGGGAGGAACTGAAGCTTTCTTT.

Here the CDR3 DNA reads TGTGCCAGCAGCTTGGGGACAGGAAGCGCCTTCTATGGCTACACCTTC. Translation: CASSLGTGSAFYGYTF. This chain joins TRBV5-4 and TRBJ1-2, with 7 bases matching TRBD1. The CDR3 has 16 residues. CDR1 SGHNT and CDR2 YYREEE come from the germline V gene (reference sequence). Germline trimming cut 0 bases from V and 4 bases from J; bases unmatched to any gene: 9.

The chain combines TRBV7-3 with TRBJ1-5; D is unresolved. Germline V gene lookup returns CDR1 SGHTA and CDR2 FQGTGA. The ends were cut back, 0 bases at V and 5 bases at J, with 5 bases in the middle. CDR3 length: 13 residues. CDR3: CASSLTLDQPQHF. DNA for the CDR3: TGTGCCAGCAGCTTAACCCTAGATCAGCCCCAGCATTTT. The complete variable domain, with remaining parts taken from reference TRBV7-3 and TRBJ1-5, reads GAGVSQTPSNKVTEKGKYVELRCDPISGHTALYWYRQSLGQGPEFLIYFQGTGAADDSGLPNDRFFAVRPEGSVSTLKIQRTERGDSAVYLCASSLTLDQPQHFGDGTRLSIL.

The chain employs TRBV5-1 and TRBJ1-1; 9 bases are shared with TRBD1. Unmatched junction bases numbered 10, after V lost 4 bases and J lost 3 bases. Germline V gene lookup returns CDR1 SGHRS and CDR2 YFSETQ. This CDR3 region has 16 residues. This CDR3 reads CASSGGTGRMDTEAFF. The CDR3 DNA sequence: TGCGCCAGCAGCGGAGGGACAGGGCGAATGGACACTGAAGCTTTCTTT.

V is TRBV7-9 and J is TRBJ1-1; possible D gene TRBD1, 6 bases. The CDR3 runs to 15 residues. The germline CDR1 and CDR2 sequences are SEHNR and FQNEAQ (reference sequence). The ends were cut back, 5 bases at V and 0 bases at J, with 13 bases in the middle. This CDR3 is CASSPTTGMNTEAFF. The CDR3 coding sequence is TGTGCCAGCAGCCCAACGACAGGAATGAACACTGAAGCTTTCTTT.

The rearrangement uses TRBV19 and TRBJ2-7, with D maybe TRBD2 (6 bases). This CDR3 has 13 amino acids. Germline loops: CDR1 LNHDA, CDR2 SQIVND (reference sequence). Trimming left V 8 bases short and J 6 bases short, with 17 bases between. The CDR3 region has the DNA TGTGCCAGTCGGGTTATCGGGGGAGGCGAGCAGTACTTC. Its protein product is CASRVIGGGEQYF.

The CDR3, as DNA: TGTGCCACCAGCAGAGATAAAGGGGCCGGGGAGCTGTTTTTT. Encoded protein: CATSRDKGAGELFF. The chain couples TRBV15 to TRBJ2-2, with D possibly TRBD1 on 5 matching bases. Germline lookup yields CDR1 LNHNV and CDR2 YYDKDF (reference sequence). Trimming pared 0 bases from V and 6 bases from J, leaving 8 bases between. The CDR3 is 14 residues long.

This clone was seen once. This sequence joins TRBV5-1 and TRBJ2-1, with 10 bases fitting TRBD2. V lost 7 bases and J lost 5; bases outside the gene matches: 18. The germline gives CDR1 SGHRS, CDR2 YFSETQ. The CDR3 contains 18 residues. The CDR3 region has the DNA TGCGCCAGCGCCAAAAGCCCATCTAGCGGGGGTCGGCACAATGAGCAGTTCTTC. Its translation: CASAKSPSSGGRHNEQFF. Full variable domain (missing parts from reference TRBV5-1 and TRBJ2-1): KAGVTQTPRYLIKTRGQQVTLSCSPISGHRSVSWYQQTPGQGLQFLFEYFSETQRNKGNFPGRFSGRQFSNSRSEMNVSTLELGDSALYLCASAKSPSSGGRHNEQFFGPGTRLTVL.

This chain links TRBV28 with TRBJ1-6, with 7 positions matching TRBD1. This CDR3 region has 14 residues. V lost 4 bases to trimming and J lost 10 bases; unmatched junction nucleotides: 7. Looked up from germline, CDR1 is MDHEN and CDR2 is SYDVKM. DNA of the CDR3: TGTGCCAGCAGTTACACCAGGGGGTGGTCACCCCTCCACTTT. The encoded protein is CASSYTRGWSPLHF.

This rearrangement joins TRBV6-6 to TRBJ1-2; maybe TRBD1 (5 bases). The CDR3 runs to 14 residues. Per the germline V gene, CDR1 is MNHNY and CDR2 is SVGAGI (reference sequence). The V gene lost 2 bases and the J gene lost 8 bases, with 15 bases spanning the gap. The CDR3 reads CASSYVGAEGGYTF. The CDR3 DNA sequence: TGTGCCAGCAGTTACGTAGGGGCGGAGGGAGGCTACACCTTC.